The 5 T cell receptor beta chains presented below share a single source sample, sequenced in a study of cutaneous CD30+ T cell lymphoproliferative disorder and hepatitis E. The method was immunoSEQ multiplex PCR; TCRdb's version includes in-frame clones alone and lacks a portion of them. This table has about 8,000 clones, about three quarters appearing once. Sequenced: blood. The receptors were gathered from a human donor with a cutaneous T cell lymphoproliferative disorder associated with hepatitis E virus.

This rearrangement joins TRBV7-2 to TRBJ2-5, with D uncertain. Trimming shortened V by 3 bases and J by 7 bases, and 12 bases separated the two germline ends. The CDR3 is made up of 13 amino acids. In germline, CDR1 is SGHTA, CDR2 FQGNSA. The CDR3 region is CASSFLPAGTQYF. The CDR3 DNA reads as TGTGCCAGCAGCTTTCTACCTGCTGGGACCCAGTACTTC.

The chain is built from TRBV11-2 and TRBJ2-3; the D is unclear. Trimming took off 5 bases at V and 2 bases at J, with 8 bases between the two ends. The CDR3 loop spans 13 amino acids. Germline values: CDR1 SGHAT, CDR2 FQNNGV. The CDR3 bases are TGTGCCAGCAGCCTGCTAAACACAGATACGCAGTATTTT. This encodes CASSLLNTDTQYF.

The chain links TRBV5-4 to TRBJ1-3; 8 nucleotides align to TRBD1. Trimming removed 2 bases from V and 1 base from J; junction bases left unmatched: 14. Germline loops: CDR1 SGHNT, CDR2 YYREEE (reference sequence). CDR3 length: 19 amino acids. DNA for the CDR3: TGTGCCAGCAGCTTCGCGGACAGGGCGCCTGGGGGGTCTGGAAACACCATATATTTT. Amino acid sequence: CASSFADRAPGGSGNTIYF.

The chain carries TRBV4-3 and TRBJ1-2; unclear D gene. Germline V lookup: CDR1 LGHNA, CDR2 YSLEER. This CDR3 region has 14 residues. Trimming removed 1 base at V and 8 bases at J, with 14 bases between. CDR3 in DNA: TGCGCCAGCAGCCAAGCCGGCCTCCCGGGGGGCTACACCTTC. Protein sequence: CASSQAGLPGGYTF.

The chain couples TRBV5-4 to TRBJ2-1; tentatively, D is TRBD1 (5 bases). Germline V CDR1 and CDR2: SGHNT, YYREEE (reference sequence). Deletions cut 0 bases from V and 7 bases from J, with 8 bases between. This CDR3 region has 13 residues. CDR3 sequence reads: CASSLEQGNEQFF. The CDR3 coding sequence is TGTGCCAGCAGCTTGGAGCAGGGAAATGAGCAGTTCTTC.